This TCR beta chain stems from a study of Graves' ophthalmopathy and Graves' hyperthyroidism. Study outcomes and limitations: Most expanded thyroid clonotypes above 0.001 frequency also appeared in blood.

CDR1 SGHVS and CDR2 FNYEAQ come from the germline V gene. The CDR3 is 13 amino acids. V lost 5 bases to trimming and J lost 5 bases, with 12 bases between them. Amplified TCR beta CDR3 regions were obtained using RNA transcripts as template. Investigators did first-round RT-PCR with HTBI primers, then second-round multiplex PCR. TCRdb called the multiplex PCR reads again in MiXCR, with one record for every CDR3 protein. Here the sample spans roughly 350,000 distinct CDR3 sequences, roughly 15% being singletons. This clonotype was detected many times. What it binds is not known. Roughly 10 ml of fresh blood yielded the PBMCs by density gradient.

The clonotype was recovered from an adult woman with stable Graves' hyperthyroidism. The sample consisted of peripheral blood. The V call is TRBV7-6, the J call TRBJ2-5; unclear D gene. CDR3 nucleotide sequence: TGTGCCAGCAGCAGACAAGCTCTGGAGACCCAGTACTTC. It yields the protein CASSRQALETQYF.